This entry concerns a single T cell receptor (beta chain). Its antigen is undetermined. The sample originates from a study of cytomegalovirus exposure and HLA in healthy donors. Study in general: Among 150 million to 200 million T cells, an earlier analysis found roughly 100 million unique TCR beta sequences. Findings and caveats of the study: Fewer N-insertions (relative to the 666-donor mean) were reportedly seen in an Asian-associated ancestry cluster in a later analysis. TCR beta sequences numbering around 15,000 were associated with HLA alleles at 0.05 false discovery rate in a later analysis.

It was with 60 Vbeta and 13 Jbeta primers that the PCR ran. Profiling relied on immunoSEQ multiplex PCR, and the TCRdb table lists in-frame clones only, not all of them. This sample yields around 160,000 clones, of which around 86% are seen a single time; roughly 4.5% belongs to the top ten. This CDR3 has 12 residues. CDR1 MNHNY and CDR2 SVGAGI come from the germline V gene (reference sequence). The ends were cut back, 4 bases at V and 3 bases at J, with 3 bases in the middle. Sequenced: PBMCs. The TCR originated in a man aged 45-65 years in good health and CMV-seropositive. The chain uses TRBV6-6 and TRBJ2-2; no clear D gene. The CDR3 DNA is TGTGCCAGCAGTTCTGACACCGGGGAGCTGTTTTTT. Its protein product is CASSSDTGELFF.